The 18 T cell receptor beta chains listed next were all sequenced from one sample in a study of OX40 agonist ivuxolimab in advanced cancers. Library construction relied on the immunoSEQ multiplex PCR assay. TCRdb took over this immuneACCESS table, retaining in-frame rearrangements with V and J assigned. Such tables are incomplete; in checked studies, under half of the missing clones stem from an unresolved V gene, and the remainder is unexplained. The sample data list tens of thousands of clones, and around 86% of these were observed just once. The leading ten clones occupy around 0.76% of the sample. This material consisted of CD4+ or CD8+ T cells sorted from blood, taken in a trial of the OX40 agonist ivuxolimab. Receptors were obtained from an adult with an advanced solid tumor such as melanoma, head and neck, liver or kidney cancer.

V gene TRBV6-5 combines with J gene TRBJ2-3, with D perhaps matching TRBD2 (5 bases). The CDR3 loop spans 16 amino acids. Germline-derived CDR1 and CDR2 are MNHEY and SVGAGI. V was shortened by 0 bases and J by 0 bases, with 10 bases between the two germline ends. The CDR3 region has the DNA TGTGCCAGCAGTTACTCGAGGGTTTCTAGCACAGATACGCAGTATTTT. Residues: CASSYSRVSSTDTQYF.

The DNA for the CDR3 is TGTGCCTGGAGGATCTCTGGAAACACCATATATTTT. Translated, it gives CAWRISGNTIYF. The V gene is TRBV30, the J gene TRBJ1-3, with D uncertain. Looked up from germline, CDR1 is GTSNPN and CDR2 is SVGIG (reference sequence). This CDR3 is built from 12 residues. Trimming took 3 bases from V and 0 from J, leaving 3 bases between them.

The chain carries TRBV5-1 and TRBJ2-5; tentatively, D is TRBD2 (6 bases). Germline V CDR1 and CDR2: SGHRS, YFSETQ. Trimming stripped 5 bases from V and 4 bases from J, with 18 bases between. This CDR3 is built from 15 residues. The CDR3 region is CASREQASAAETQYF. Written as DNA, the CDR3 is TGCGCCAGCAGGGAGCAGGCTAGCGCGGCAGAGACCCAGTACTTC.

This sequence joins TRBV19 and TRBJ2-7, with 9 bases identical to TRBD1. Germline CDR1 reads LNHDA; CDR2 reads SQIVND (reference sequence). CDR3 length: 15 amino acids. With V trimmed by 6 bases and J by 2 bases, 8 bases remained unmatched. DNA for the CDR3: TGTGCCAGTAGCTCCCCGGGACAGGGAACCTACGAGCAGTACTTC. It yields the protein CASSSPGQGTYEQYF.

The chain combines TRBV5-5 with TRBJ2-2; TRBD2 agrees at 10 bases. Germline CDR1 SGHKS, CDR2 YYEKEE (reference sequence). The CDR3 spans 15 residues. The V segment lost 3 bases and the J segment 5 bases; nucleotides outside the gene matches: 4. The CDR3 is CASSWMTSGTGELFF. CDR3 DNA sequence: TGTGCCAGCAGCTGGATGACTAGCGGGACCGGGGAGCTGTTTTTT.

The chain combines TRBV11-2 with TRBJ2-4; 8 bases match TRBD2. The germline V gene encodes CDR1 SGHAT and CDR2 FQNNGV. The CDR3 is made up of 16 amino acids. With V trimmed by 5 bases and J by 8 bases, 14 bases remained unmatched. The CDR3 region is CASSSRAGGTLDIQYF. Here the CDR3 DNA reads TGTGCCAGCAGCAGCAGGGCGGGGGGCACTTTAGACATTCAGTACTTC.

The genes are TRBV7-9 and TRBJ2-5; the D gene is possibly TRBD1 (6 bases). Germline CDR1 is SEHNR and CDR2 is FQNEAQ (reference sequence). This CDR3 contains 17 residues. The ends were cut back, 2 bases at V and 4 bases at J, with 20 bases in the middle. The CDR3, as DNA: TGTGCCAGCAGCTTACAAATGCAGGGGCTTTTCCGAGAGACCCAGTACTTC. This codes for CASSLQMQGLFRETQYF.

This rearrangement joins TRBV5-1 to TRBJ1-4; no reliable D call. The length of the CDR3 is 11 residues. Germline assignment: CDR1 SGHRS and CDR2 YFSETQ. Trimming removed 2 bases at V and 8 bases at J, with 4 bases between. CDR3 in DNA: TGCGCCAGCAGCTTTGAGGAAAAACTGTTTTTT. The encoded protein is CASSFEEKLFF.

The chain uses TRBV5-1 and TRBJ1-4; D gene unclear. With 1 base removed from V and 0 bases from J, the gap between germline ends came to 7 bases. The CDR3 length is 15 residues. From germline, CDR1 is SGHRS and CDR2 YFSETQ. The CDR3 DNA reads TGCGCCAGCAGCTTGCTCGGGACAACTAATGAAAAACTGTTTTTT. Translating it yields CASSLLGTTNEKLFF.

The J gene is TRBJ2-6, the V gene TRBV5-6; D might be TRBD1 or TRBD2, each matching 5 bases. Germline CDR1 SGHDT, CDR2 YYEEEE. V lost 4 bases to trimming and J lost 0 bases, with 17 bases between them. This CDR3 is 18 amino acids long. The CDR3 bases are TGTGCCAGCAGCCTTCGACCTGGGGGAATCTCTGGGGCCAACGTCCTGACTTTC. It encodes CASSLRPGGISGANVLTF.

The V call is TRBV18, the J call TRBJ1-2, with D perhaps matching TRBD1 (6 bases). The V gene's germline CDR1 is KGHSH and CDR2 LQKENI. V dropped 6 bases and J dropped 8 bases, with 19 bases sitting between them. There are 14 residues in the CDR3. CDR3 residues: CASSPTEQGSGYTF. The CDR3, as DNA: TGTGCCAGCTCGCCCACAGAACAGGGATCGGGCTACACCTTC.

The chain is built from TRBV18 and TRBJ1-6; D remains unclear. Trimming pared 3 bases from V and 7 bases from J, leaving 7 bases between. Germline CDR1 and CDR2: KGHSH and LQKENI. This CDR3 is 13 amino acids long. This CDR3 reads CASSPAGNSPLHF. CDR3 bases: TGTGCCAGCTCACCGGCGGGGAATTCACCCCTCCACTTT.

The chain has TRBV5-4 and TRBJ2-1; D is perhaps TRBD2 (6 bases). The length of the CDR3 is 16 residues. Trimming cost V 0 bases and J 0 bases, with 10 bases left between them. Germline lookup yields CDR1 SGHNT and CDR2 YYREEE (reference sequence). Here the CDR3 DNA reads TGTGCCAGCAGCTTGGAGGTCGGGAGCTCCTACAATGAGCAGTTCTTC. This encodes CASSLEVGSSYNEQFF.

J is TRBJ1-1 and V is TRBV27; D gene ambiguous. Trimming cost V 2 bases and J 6 bases, with 13 bases left between them. CDR1 is MNHEY, CDR2 SMNVEV, per germline (reference sequence). This CDR3 is built from 14 residues. In DNA, the CDR3 is TGTGCCAGCAGTTTAGGCGGGCGCCGGTCTGAAGCTTTCTTT. Amino acid sequence: CASSLGGRRSEAFF.

This chain uses TRBV5-1 with TRBJ2-7, with D perhaps assigned TRBD1 or TRBD2 (6 bases each). CDR3 length: 17 residues. In germline, CDR1 is SGHRS, CDR2 YFSETQ. Trimming stripped 2 bases from V and 0 bases from J, with 18 bases between. CDR3 DNA sequence: TGCGCCAGCAGCTTAAGAAGCTCGGGGGCTCGCTCCTACGAGCAGTACTTC. Translating it yields CASSLRSSGARSYEQYF.

The CDR3: CALREGPAKNIQYF. The DNA of the CDR3 is TGTGCCCTAAGGGAGGGGCCAGCCAAAAACATTCAGTACTTC. The chain is built from TRBV6-1 and TRBJ2-4; 7 bases fit TRBD2. This CDR3 spans 14 amino acids. CDR1 is MNHNS and CDR2 is SASEGT in the germline V gene. Trimming removed 11 bases from V and 0 bases from J; junction bases left unmatched: 7.

This rearrangement joins TRBV7-8 to TRBJ2-7, with 9 bases identical to TRBD2. The V and J ends lost 5 bases and 5 bases, in that order; junction bases with no gene match: 19. This CDR3 contains 18 residues. Per the germline V gene, CDR1 is SGHVS and CDR2 is FQNEAQ. The CDR3 region has the DNA TGTGCCAGCAGCCTCCGGGACAACCTGAGGGCTAGCGGGAACGAGCAGTACTTC. It encodes CASSLRDNLRASGNEQYF. Supplemented by reference TRBV7-8 and TRBJ2-7, the full variable domain reads GAGVSQSPRYKVAKRGQDVALRCDPISGHVSLFWYQQALGQGPEFLTYFQNEAQLDKSGLPSDRFFAERPEGSVSTLKIQRTQQEDSAVYLCASSLRDNLRASGNEQYFGPGTRLTVT.

The gene calls are TRBV11-3 and TRBJ2-1, with D perhaps TRBD2 (5 bases). The V end was cut by 5 bases, the J end by 7 bases, with 15 bases between. CDR3 length equals 14 residues. The germline V gene encodes CDR1 SGHNT and CDR2 YENEEA. CDR3 DNA sequence: TGTGCCAGCAGCCTCGGAACTAGGACTAATGAGCAGTTCTTC. This encodes CASSLGTRTNEQFF. The whole variable domain, filled in from reference TRBV11-3 and TRBJ2-1, reads EAGVVQSPRYKIIEKKQPVAFWCNPISGHNTLYWYLQNLGQGPELLIRYENEEAVDDSQLPKDRFSAERLKGVDSTLKIQPAELGDSAVYLCASSLGTRTNEQFFGPGTRLTVL.